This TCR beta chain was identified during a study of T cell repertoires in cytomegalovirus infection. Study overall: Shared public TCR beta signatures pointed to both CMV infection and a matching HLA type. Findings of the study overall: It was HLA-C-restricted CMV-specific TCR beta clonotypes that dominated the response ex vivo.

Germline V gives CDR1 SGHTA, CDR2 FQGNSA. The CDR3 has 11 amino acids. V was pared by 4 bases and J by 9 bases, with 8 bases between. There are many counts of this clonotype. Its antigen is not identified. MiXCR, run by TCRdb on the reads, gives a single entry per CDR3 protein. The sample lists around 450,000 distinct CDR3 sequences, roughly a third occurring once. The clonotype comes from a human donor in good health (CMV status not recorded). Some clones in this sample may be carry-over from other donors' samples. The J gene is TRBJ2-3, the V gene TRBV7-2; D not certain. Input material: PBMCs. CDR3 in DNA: TGTGCCAGCAGCTCGCGAGGCACGCAGTATTTT. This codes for CASSSRGTQYF.